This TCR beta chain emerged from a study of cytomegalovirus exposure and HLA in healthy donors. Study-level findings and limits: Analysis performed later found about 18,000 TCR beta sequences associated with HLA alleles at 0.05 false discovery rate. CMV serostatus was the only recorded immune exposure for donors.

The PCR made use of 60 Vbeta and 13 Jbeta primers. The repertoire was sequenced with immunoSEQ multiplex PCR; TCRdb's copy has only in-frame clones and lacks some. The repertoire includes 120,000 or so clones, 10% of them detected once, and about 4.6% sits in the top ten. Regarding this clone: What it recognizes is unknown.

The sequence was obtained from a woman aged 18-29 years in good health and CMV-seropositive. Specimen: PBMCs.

CDR3 in amino acids: CASSQHRGSGELFF. In DNA, the CDR3 is TGCGCCAGCAGCCAGCACAGGGGCTCCGGGGAGCTGTTTTTT. The chain employs TRBV4-1 and TRBJ2-2; 7 positions match TRBD1. The CDR3 totals 14 residues. Trimming took 3 bases from V and 6 from J; bases not matched to a gene: 4. The V gene's germline CDR1 is MGHRA and CDR2 YSYEKL.